These 28 T cell receptor beta chains share one sample of origin, sequenced in a study of blood T cell repertoires in COVID-19. TCRdb keeps only in-frame clones here, not all; method: immunoSEQ multiplex PCR. The table records more than 55,000 clones, about 90% of them present only once. Sequences were obtained from peripheral blood. The receptors were sampled from a man in his sixties with acute or convalescent COVID-19.

The V call is TRBV3-1 (or the pseudogene TRBV3-2), the J call TRBJ1-1; TRBD1 is a possible D gene (5 bases). Germline CDR1 is LGHDT and CDR2 is YNNKEL (reference sequence). V was shortened by 7 bases and J by 2 bases, with 14 bases between the two germline ends. The CDR3 covers 14 residues. The CDR3 DNA sequence: TGTGCCAGCACCGCTAGGGGAATCAACACTGAAGCTTTCTTT. Its protein is CASTARGINTEAFF.

The chain carries TRBV5-1 and TRBJ2-1, with TRBD2 matching 10 bases. The CDR3 extends over 14 amino acids. The germline gives CDR1 SGHRS, CDR2 YFSETQ. The trim removed 3 bases at V and 8 bases at J, leaving 5 bases unmatched. CDR3 coding DNA: TGCGCCAGCAGCTCTAGCGGGAGTATTTATGAGCAGTTCTTC. Its protein product is CASSSSGSIYEQFF. Looking up the rest from reference TRBV5-1 and TRBJ2-1 gives the full variable domain: KAGVTQTPRYLIKTRGQQVTLSCSPISGHRSVSWYQQTPGQGLQFLFEYFSETQRNKGNFPGRFSGRQFSNSRSEMNVSTLELGDSALYLCASSSSGSIYEQFFGPGTRLTVL.

The chain links TRBV27 to TRBJ2-7; a weak D match, TRBD2 (6 bases). V lost 0 bases and J lost 12, with 15 bases in between. Germline values: CDR1 MNHEY, CDR2 SMNVEV (reference sequence). The CDR3 extends over 13 amino acids. The DNA for the CDR3 is TGTGCCAGCAGTTTATCGCCAGCGGGCCTGGGGTACTTC. Its translation: CASSLSPAGLGYF.

The chain uses TRBV14 and TRBJ1-1; D uncertain. Germline V lookup: CDR1 SGHDN, CDR2 FVKESK. The CDR3 is 13 amino acids. Trimming pared 0 bases from V and 5 bases from J, leaving 7 bases between. CDR3 region: CASSQDLRTEAFF. The CDR3 nucleotides are TGTGCCAGCAGCCAAGACTTACGGACTGAAGCTTTCTTT.

V and J are TRBV24-1 and TRBJ1-2, with 8 bases fitting TRBD1. CDR1 is KGHDR, CDR2 SFDVKD, per germline. After removal of 5 bases from V and 4 bases from J, the junction contained 14 bases not matched to a gene. The CDR3 extends over 17 amino acids. This CDR3 is CATSASGQGVSGYGYTF. The DNA for the CDR3 is TGTGCCACCAGTGCATCAGGACAGGGCGTTAGTGGCTATGGCTACACCTTC.

The chain combines TRBV30 with TRBJ2-1; possibly TRBD2 for D (5 bases). Trimming took off 0 bases at V and 0 bases at J, with 9 bases between the two ends. Germline V gene sequence: CDR1 GTSNPN, CDR2 SVGIG (reference sequence). CDR3 length equals 15 residues. The CDR3 region is CAWSVLVGSYNEQFF. The CDR3 DNA reads TGTGCCTGGAGTGTACTAGTAGGCTCCTACAATGAGCAGTTCTTC.

This chain links TRBV5-1 with TRBJ2-7, with TRBD2 matching over 12 bases. V gave up 4 bases and J gave up 0 bases; unmatched junction bases: 8. The germline V gene has CDR1 SGHRS and CDR2 YFSETQ. The CDR3 runs 17 residues. This chain's CDR3 is CASSVGTSGPFSYEQYF. As DNA, the CDR3 is TGCGCCAGCAGCGTGGGGACTAGCGGGCCGTTCTCCTACGAGCAGTACTTC.

The rearrangement links TRBV3-1 (or the pseudogene TRBV3-2) to TRBJ1-2; tentatively, D is TRBD1 (5 bases). CDR1 and CDR2 (germline): LGHDT, YNNKEL (reference sequence). Trimming stripped 4 bases from V and 6 bases from J, with 15 bases between. The CDR3 runs 14 residues. This CDR3 is CASSRGRGGDGYTF. Here the CDR3 DNA reads TGTGCCAGCAGCCGGGGCCGGGGAGGGGATGGCTACACCTTC.

This clone occurred once. The CDR3: CASSLQGYEQYF. The CDR3 nucleotides read TGTGCCAGCAGCTTGCAGGGCTACGAGCAGTACTTC. The chain has TRBV7-9 and TRBJ2-7; TRBD1 might be the D (5 bases). Trimming shortened V by 3 bases and J by 3 bases, and 6 bases separated the two germline ends. The CDR3 covers 12 residues. Per the germline V gene, CDR1 is SEHNR and CDR2 is FQNEAQ (reference sequence).

The chain is built from TRBV12-3 or TRBV12-4 and TRBJ1-2, with 9 positions matching TRBD1. V shed 5 bases, J shed 8 bases, and the junction held 6 bases outside the gene matches. The CDR3 covers 13 residues. The CDR3 nucleotides are TGTGCCAGCAGTGGAAACAGGGGGCGAGGCTACACCTTC. Protein sequence: CASSGNRGRGYTF.

The CDR3 region has the DNA TGTGCCAGCAACGTGGGGCGCGCCCTATACGAGCAGTACTTC. Translated: CASNVGRALYEQYF. The chain has TRBV2 and TRBJ2-7; D is possibly TRBD1 (5 bases). This CDR3 is 14 amino acids long. V lost 7 bases and J 4 bases, leaving 17 bases between the germline ends. Germline CDR1 is SNHLY and CDR2 is FYNNEI.

The genes are TRBV6-5 and TRBJ1-5; D gene unclear. Trimming left V 6 bases short and J 5 bases short, with 11 bases between. The germline CDR1 and CDR2 sequences are MNHEY and SVGAGI. The length of the CDR3 is 13 residues. The CDR3 sequence: CASSLMPDQPQHF. CDR3 coding DNA: TGTGCCAGCAGCCTAATGCCCGATCAGCCCCAGCATTTT.

The chain employs TRBV19 and TRBJ2-3, with 16 bases fitting TRBD2. Germline V gene lookup returns CDR1 LNHDA and CDR2 SQIVND (reference sequence). The CDR3 consists of 18 residues. Unmatched junction bases numbered 7, after V lost 5 bases and J lost 2 bases. CDR3 sequence (DNA): TGTGCCAGTAGTCCGGGGACTAGCGGGGGGGAGCACACAGATACGCAGTATTTT. Translated: CASSPGTSGGEHTDTQYF. Supplemented by reference TRBV19 and TRBJ2-3, the full variable domain reads DGGITQSPKYLFRKEGQNVTLSCEQNLNHDAMYWYRQDPGQGLRLIYYSQIVNDFQKGDIAEGYSVSREKKESFPLTVTSAQKNPTAFYLCASSPGTSGGEHTDTQYFGPGTRLTVL.

This rearrangement joins TRBV24-1 to TRBJ2-3, with TRBD2 matching over 11 bases. Germline V lookup: CDR1 KGHDR, CDR2 SFDVKD. CDR3 length: 15 residues. Losses at the gene ends were 3 bases for V and 3 bases for J; bases not matched to a gene: 1. CDR3 sequence (DNA): TGTGCCACCAGTGATCCTAGCGGGAGGACAGATACGCAGTATTTT. Amino acids: CATSDPSGRTDTQYF.

The chain uses TRBV2 and TRBJ2-7; TRBD1 might be the D (6 bases). Germline CDR1 and CDR2: SNHLY and FYNNEI. Trimming took 5 bases from V and 5 from J, leaving 10 bases between them. The CDR3 is made up of 12 amino acids. The CDR3 sequence is CASSSTGNEQYF. CDR3 nucleotides: TGTGCCAGCAGTTCCACAGGGAACGAGCAGTACTTC.

The genes are TRBV29-1 and TRBJ1-1, with 7 bases lining up with TRBD1. CDR1 is SQVTM and CDR2 is ANQGSEA in the germline V gene. The CDR3 has 14 amino acids. Unmatched junction bases numbered 8, after V lost 6 bases and J lost 1 base. CDR3 nucleotides: TGCAGCGTCCTCGATCAGGGGGGGAACACTGAAGCTTTCTTT. Residues: CSVLDQGGNTEAFF.

The chain uses TRBV24-1 and TRBJ2-1; 7 nucleotides agree with TRBD1. Germline V lookup: CDR1 KGHDR, CDR2 SFDVKD. The V and J ends lost 2 bases and 5 bases, in that order; junction bases with no gene match: 8. The CDR3 sequence is 16 residues long. The CDR3, as DNA: TGTGCCACCAGTGATTCCGGGACAGAGAAAAACAATGAGCAGTTCTTC. It specifies CATSDSGTEKNNEQFF.

The V call is TRBV28, the J call TRBJ1-3, with D possibly being TRBD1 (5 bases). The CDR3 loop spans 19 amino acids. Germline loops: CDR1 MDHEN, CDR2 SYDVKM. V lost 3 bases and J lost 0, with 21 bases in between. The CDR3 sequence is CASSFGGGWGRPSGNTIYF. CDR3 bases: TGTGCCAGCAGTTTTGGGGGAGGATGGGGCCGTCCCTCTGGAAACACCATATATTTT. The full variable domain, in which reference TRBV28 and TRBJ1-3 provide the parts outside the CDR3, is DVKVTQSSRYLVKRTGEKVFLECVQDMDHENMFWYRQDPGLGLRLIYFSYDVKMKEKGDIPEGYSVSREKKERFSLILESASTNQTSMYLCASSFGGGWGRPSGNTIYFGEGSWLTVV.

The chain uses TRBV7-9 and TRBJ2-1, with a weak D call TRBD1 (6 bases). CDR1 and CDR2 (germline): SEHNR, FQNEAQ (reference sequence). The CDR3 has 15 amino acids. The V end lost 1 base, the J end lost 1 base, and 8 bases lay between the germline ends. The CDR3 DNA reads as TGTGCCAGCAGCTTAGTTACAGGGTCCTACAATGAGCAGTTCTTC. It translates to CASSLVTGSYNEQFF. Filled out from reference TRBV7-9 and TRBJ2-1, the complete variable domain reads DTGVSQNPRHKITKRGQNVTFRCDPISEHNRLYWYRQTLGQGPEFLTYFQNEAQLEKSRLLSDRFSAERPKGSFSTLEIQRTEQGDSAMYLCASSLVTGSYNEQFFGPGTRLTVL.

The J gene is TRBJ2-7, the V gene TRBV18; D might be TRBD2 (7 bases). The CDR3 has 14 residues. Germline CDR1 and CDR2: KGHSH and LQKENI. Trimming left V 1 base short and J 1 base short, with 8 bases between. The CDR3 spells CASSPQGGSYEQYF. Written as DNA, the CDR3 is TGTGCCAGCTCACCACAGGGGGGGTCCTACGAGCAGTACTTC.

The gene calls are TRBV9 and TRBJ1-6; no firm D call. The CDR3 covers 15 residues. Germline V gene data show CDR1 as SGDLS and CDR2 as YYNGEE. V was shortened by 4 bases and J by 7 bases, with 15 bases between the two germline ends. The CDR3 here is CASSPRRSGNSPLHF. The CDR3 DNA is TGTGCCAGCAGCCCGAGGCGATCGGGGAATTCACCCCTCCACTTT.

There are a few counts of this clone. The rearrangement joins TRBV9 to TRBJ1-6, with TRBD1 matching over 7 bases. Trimming removed 4 bases from V and 13 bases from J; junction bases left unmatched: 17. Per germline, CDR1 SGDLS and CDR2 YYNGEE. CDR3 length equals 16 residues. CDR3 nucleotide sequence: TGTGCCAGCAGCACCCAGGTTGGGACAGCCGGAGAGCCCCTCCACTTT. Translated, it gives CASSTQVGTAGEPLHF.

The chain employs TRBV27 and TRBJ2-7; 8 bases match TRBD2. The CDR3 is made up of 17 amino acids. V gave up 2 bases and J gave up 6 bases; unmatched junction bases: 15. Germline V gene sequence: CDR1 MNHEY, CDR2 SMNVEV (reference sequence). The CDR3 DNA reads TGTGCCAGCAGTTTAGGCGTCGGTGGGACTAGAGGATCCGAGCAGTACTTC. Translation: CASSLGVGGTRGSEQYF.

The gene calls are TRBV25-1 and TRBJ2-3, with TRBD1 as a possible D gene (6 bases). The length of the CDR3 is 15 residues. V lost 6 bases to trimming and J lost 0 bases, with 13 bases between them. CDR1 is MGHDK, CDR2 SYGVNS, per germline. CDR3 in amino acids: CASRDGRGSTDTQYF. The CDR3 coding sequence is TGTGCCAGCAGGGATGGCAGGGGAAGCACAGATACGCAGTATTTT.

The chain recombines TRBV28 with TRBJ1-2; 8 nucleotides line up with TRBD1. Unmatched junction bases numbered 14, after V lost 3 bases and J lost 11 bases. From germline, CDR1 is MDHEN and CDR2 SYDVKM. The CDR3 contains 15 residues. The CDR3 sequence is CASSLGQANRGSYTF. The DNA for the CDR3 is TGTGCCAGCAGTTTGGGACAGGCAAATAGGGGGTCATACACCTTC.

This chain links TRBV12-3 or TRBV12-4 with TRBJ2-1; D remains ambiguous. This CDR3 is built from 12 residues. Trimming stripped 5 bases from V and 7 bases from J, with 9 bases between. This chain's CDR3 is CASSLILNEQFF. DNA for the CDR3: TGTGCCAGCAGTCTAATTTTGAATGAGCAGTTCTTC.

The chain couples TRBV5-6 to TRBJ2-3; TRBD2 is a possible D gene (5 bases). Germline V gives CDR1 SGHDT, CDR2 YYEEEE. V lost 1 base to trimming and J lost 1 base, with 10 bases between them. This CDR3 has 15 residues. Written as DNA, the CDR3 is TGTGCCAGCAGCTTGAACGGGATGGGCACAGATACGCAGTATTTT. As protein: CASSLNGMGTDTQYF. The full variable domain, in which reference TRBV5-6 and TRBJ2-3 provide the parts outside the CDR3, is DAGVTQSPTHLIKTRGQQVTLRCSPKSGHDTVSWYQQALGQGPQFIFQYYEEEERQRGNFPDRFSGHQFPNYSSELNVNALLLGDSALYLCASSLNGMGTDTQYFGPGTRLTVL.

The chain uses TRBV3-1 (or the pseudogene TRBV3-2) and TRBJ2-7, with D unclear. The CDR3 runs 11 residues. CDR1 LGHDT and CDR2 YNNKEL come from the germline V gene (reference sequence). Trimming left V 6 bases short and J 2 bases short, with 5 bases between. CDR3 coding DNA: TGTGCCAGCAGTTCAACCTACGAGCAGTACTTC. It translates to CASSSTYEQYF.